Listed below are T cell receptor beta chains from one sample, sequenced in a study of cytomegalovirus exposure and HLA in healthy donors. This table comes from immunoSEQ multiplex PCR, and its TCRdb copy is limited to in-frame clones, with some not included. The sample contains fewer than 150,000 clones, around three quarters of which appear only once. What was sequenced was PBMCs. These receptors all come from a young man in good health and CMV-seronegative. Both conserved end residues are part of each CDR3. Fields, in order: V gene, clone size, D gene, J gene, CDR3 protein, CDR3 DNA. A D gene is named only where the DNA matches it firmly. Size is stated for part of the rows, as once, few or many counts, or as a class when the clone is expanded.

V gene: TRBV28; clone size: .; D gene: .; J gene: TRBJ1-5; CDR3 protein: CASSQQGYSNQPQHF; CDR3 DNA: TGTGCCAGCAGTCAACAGGGTTATAGCAATCAGCCCCAGCATTTT
V gene: TRBV4-1; clone size: many; D gene: .; J gene: TRBJ1-5; CDR3 protein: CASSLEVQQPQHF; CDR3 DNA: TGCGCCAGCAGCCTGGAGGTCCAGCAGCCCCAGCATTTT
V gene: TRBV7-9; clone size: .; D gene: .; J gene: TRBJ1-1; CDR3 protein: CASSLALNTEAFF; CDR3 DNA: TGTGCCAGCAGCTTAGCTTTAAACACTGAAGCTTTCTTT
V gene: TRBV15; clone size: .; D gene: TRBD1; J gene: TRBJ1-2; CDR3 protein: CATSRAGQGERGYTF; CDR3 DNA: TGTGCCACCAGCAGAGCTGGACAGGGAGAACGCGGCTACACCTTC
V gene: TRBV18; clone size: .; D gene: .; J gene: TRBJ1-2; CDR3 protein: CASSPSDYGYTF; CDR3 DNA: TGTGCCAGCTCACCGTCGGACTATGGCTACACCTTC
V gene: TRBV10-3; clone size: .; D gene: .; J gene: TRBJ1-1; CDR3 protein: CAISSLDRLNTEAFF; CDR3 DNA: TGTGCCATCAGTTCACTGGACAGATTGAACACTGAAGCTTTCTTT
V gene: TRBV29-1; clone size: .; D gene: .; J gene: TRBJ2-2; CDR3 protein: CSVEDSWNTGELFF; CDR3 DNA: TGCAGCGTTGAAGATTCCTGGAACACCGGGGAGCTGTTTTTT
V gene: TRBV4-1; clone size: .; D gene: TRBD1; J gene: TRBJ1-1; CDR3 protein: CASNPRTGAGSSTEAFF; CDR3 DNA: TGCGCCAGCAACCCGAGGACAGGGGCAGGATCGAGCACTGAAGCTTTCTTT
V gene: TRBV12-5; clone size: once; D gene: .; J gene: TRBJ2-7; CDR3 protein: CASGYGHAYEQYF; CDR3 DNA: TGTGCTAGTGGTTATGGGCACGCCTACGAGCAGTACTTC
V gene: TRBV5-6; clone size: .; D gene: .; J gene: TRBJ1-1; CDR3 protein: CASSLGTGRVAFF; CDR3 DNA: TGTGCCAGCAGCTTGGGAACAGGGCGGGTAGCTTTCTTT
V gene: TRBV5-1; clone size: .; D gene: TRBD1; J gene: TRBJ2-7; CDR3 protein: CASSLTGGNYEQYF; CDR3 DNA: TGCGCCAGCAGCTTGACAGGGGGCAACTACGAGCAGTACTTC
V gene: TRBV6-5; clone size: .; D gene: .; J gene: TRBJ2-3; CDR3 protein: CASNSYTQYF; CDR3 DNA: TGTGCCAGCAACTCTTATACGCAGTATTTT
V gene: TRBV2; clone size: once; D gene: TRBD2; J gene: TRBJ2-3; CDR3 protein: CASRMGLAGVTDTQYF; CDR3 DNA: TGTGCCAGCAGGATGGGACTAGCGGGGGTCACAGATACGCAGTATTTT
V gene: TRBV6-1; clone size: .; D gene: .; J gene: TRBJ2-3; CDR3 protein: CASRSSTDTQYF; CDR3 DNA: TGTGCCAGCAGATCTAGCACAGATACGCAGTATTTT
V gene: TRBV11-3; clone size: .; D gene: .; J gene: TRBJ2-6; CDR3 protein: CASSIAGANVLTF; CDR3 DNA: TGTGCCAGCAGTATTGCTGGGGCCAACGTCCTGACTTTC
V gene: TRBV6-1; clone size: .; D gene: TRBD1; J gene: TRBJ2-7; CDR3 protein: CASRRLNRGEQYF; CDR3 DNA: TGTGCCAGCAGGAGACTAAACAGGGGCGAGCAGTACTTC
V gene: TRBV19; clone size: .; D gene: TRBD1; J gene: TRBJ1-1; CDR3 protein: CASTWTGWNTEAFF; CDR3 DNA: TGTGCCAGTACCTGGACAGGGTGGAACACTGAAGCTTTCTTT
V gene: TRBV5-4; clone size: .; D gene: TRBD2; J gene: TRBJ2-1; CDR3 protein: CASSAASGRVYNEQFF; CDR3 DNA: TGTGCCAGCAGCGCCGCTAGCGGGAGAGTCTACAATGAGCAGTTCTTC
V gene: TRBV4-1; clone size: .; D gene: .; J gene: TRBJ2-3; CDR3 protein: CASSHLLDTQYF; CDR3 DNA: TGCGCCAGCAGCCACTTACTCGATACGCAGTATTTT
V gene: TRBV28; clone size: .; D gene: TRBD2; J gene: TRBJ2-2; CDR3 protein: CASKGRVNTGELFF; CDR3 DNA: TGTGCCAGCAAGGGGAGGGTAAACACCGGGGAGCTGTTTTTT
V gene: TRBV5-6; clone size: .; D gene: .; J gene: TRBJ1-2; CDR3 protein: CASSLDGGGVNGYTF; CDR3 DNA: TGTGCCAGCAGCTTGGATGGGGGAGGTGTAAATGGCTACACCTTC
V gene: TRBV28; clone size: .; D gene: .; J gene: TRBJ2-7; CDR3 protein: CASSYGQQRERQYF; CDR3 DNA: TGTGCCAGCAGCTACGGACAGCAGCGCGAGCGGCAGTACTTC
V gene: TRBV15; clone size: .; D gene: .; J gene: TRBJ2-2; CDR3 protein: CATSRARQLDTGELFF; CDR3 DNA: TGTGCCACCAGCAGAGCCAGACAGCTAGACACCGGGGAGCTGTTTTTT
V gene: TRBV27; clone size: .; D gene: TRBD1; J gene: TRBJ1-1; CDR3 protein: CASSSLWQGAVNTEAFF; CDR3 DNA: TGTGCCAGCAGTTCCCTCTGGCAGGGGGCGGTGAACACTGAAGCTTTCTTT
V gene: TRBV5-4; clone size: .; D gene: .; J gene: TRBJ2-7; CDR3 protein: CASSLDGQSAIILYEQYF; CDR3 DNA: TGTGCCAGCAGCTTGGACGGACAGAGTGCGATAATTCTTTACGAGCAGTACTTC
V gene: TRBV4-1; clone size: .; D gene: TRBD1; J gene: TRBJ1-1; CDR3 protein: CASSQTGDPEAFF; CDR3 DNA: TGCGCCAGCAGCCAGACAGGGGACCCTGAAGCTTTCTTT
V gene: TRBV7-8; clone size: .; D gene: TRBD1; J gene: TRBJ2-7; CDR3 protein: CASSLGRLRTGVDSYEQYF; CDR3 DNA: TGTGCCAGCAGCTTAGGAAGGCTACGGACAGGGGTTGACTCCTACGAGCAGTACTTC
V gene: TRBV6-1; clone size: .; D gene: TRBD2; J gene: TRBJ2-2; CDR3 protein: CASSNQREVGELFF; CDR3 DNA: TGTGCCAGCAGTAACCAGCGGGAGGTCGGGGAGCTGTTTTTT
V gene: TRBV9; clone size: .; D gene: .; J gene: TRBJ2-2; CDR3 protein: CASSSTINTGELFF; CDR3 DNA: TGTGCCAGCAGCTCCACTATTAACACCGGGGAGCTGTTTTTT
V gene: TRBV7-7; clone size: .; D gene: TRBD2; J gene: TRBJ2-3; CDR3 protein: CASSFATSGNPDTQYF; CDR3 DNA: TGTGCCAGCAGCTTCGCGACTAGCGGGAACCCCGATACGCAGTATTTT
V gene: TRBV4-2; clone size: .; D gene: .; J gene: TRBJ1-2; CDR3 protein: CASSQDLANYGYTF; CDR3 DNA: TGTGCCAGCAGCCAAGATCTAGCTAACTATGGCTACACCTTC
V gene: TRBV4-1; clone size: few; D gene: TRBD1; J gene: TRBJ1-1; CDR3 protein: CASRYRDRGRTEAFF; CDR3 DNA: TGCGCCAGCAGGTACCGGGACAGGGGGCGAACTGAAGCTTTCTTT
V gene: TRBV7-8; clone size: .; D gene: .; J gene: TRBJ2-5; CDR3 protein: CASSRGVQETQYF; CDR3 DNA: TGTGCCAGCAGCCGCGGGGTCCAAGAGACCCAGTACTTC
V gene: TRBV28; clone size: .; D gene: .; J gene: TRBJ2-7; CDR3 protein: CASSLRISLSGEYSYEQYF; CDR3 DNA: TGTGCCAGCAGTTTACGCATCTCGCTATCCGGGGAATACTCCTACGAGCAGTACTTC
V gene: TRBV5-1; clone size: .; D gene: TRBD1; J gene: TRBJ2-6; CDR3 protein: CASSIQTGLSGANVLTF; CDR3 DNA: TGCGCCAGCAGCATTCAGACAGGGCTCTCTGGGGCCAACGTCCTGACTTTC
V gene: TRBV19; clone size: .; D gene: TRBD2; J gene: TRBJ2-7; CDR3 protein: CASSNRGRVYEQYF; CDR3 DNA: TGTGCCAGTAGTAACCGAGGGAGGGTCTACGAGCAGTACTTC
V gene: TRBV19; clone size: .; D gene: TRBD2; J gene: TRBJ2-1; CDR3 protein: CASSIGTSKFF; CDR3 DNA: TGTGCCAGTAGTATAGGGACTAGTAAGTTCTTC
V gene: TRBV5-4; clone size: .; D gene: TRBD2; J gene: TRBJ2-7; CDR3 protein: CASSLGLAGTSYEQYF; CDR3 DNA: TGTGCCAGCAGCCTCGGACTAGCGGGAACCTCCTACGAGCAGTACTTC
V gene: TRBV2; clone size: .; D gene: TRBD2; J gene: TRBJ2-5; CDR3 protein: CASRLWGGETQYF; CDR3 DNA: TGTGCCAGCCGCCTTTGGGGAGGGGAGACCCAGTACTTC
V gene: TRBV6-1; clone size: .; D gene: TRBD1; J gene: TRBJ1-3; CDR3 protein: CASSEAGGGQRGNTIYF; CDR3 DNA: TGTGCCAGCAGTGAAGCGGGTGGGGGACAGAGAGGAAACACCATATATTTT
V gene: TRBV12-5; clone size: .; D gene: TRBD1; J gene: TRBJ1-4; CDR3 protein: CASAPQGASEKLFF; CDR3 DNA: TGTGCTAGTGCCCCACAGGGGGCCTCTGAAAAACTGTTTTTT
V gene: TRBV2; clone size: once; D gene: .; J gene: TRBJ1-3; CDR3 protein: CASMYVRAGNTIYF; CDR3 DNA: TGTGCCAGCATGTATGTCAGGGCTGGAAACACCATATATTTT
V gene: TRBV5-1; clone size: .; D gene: TRBD1; J gene: TRBJ1-1; CDR3 protein: CASTDRVNTEAFF; CDR3 DNA: TGCGCCAGCACGGACAGGGTGAACACTGAAGCTTTCTTT
V gene: TRBV4-1; clone size: .; D gene: .; J gene: TRBJ1-4; CDR3 protein: CASSPPQSMEEKLFF; CDR3 DNA: TGCGCCAGCAGCCCCCCCCAAAGTATGGAGGAAAAACTGTTTTTT
V gene: TRBV19; clone size: .; D gene: TRBD1; J gene: TRBJ2-7; CDR3 protein: CASSMGQGLSYEQYF; CDR3 DNA: TGTGCCAGTAGTATGGGACAGGGGTTATCCTACGAGCAGTACTTC
V gene: TRBV9; clone size: .; D gene: TRBD2; J gene: TRBJ2-1; CDR3 protein: CASKGLANNEQFF; CDR3 DNA: TGTGCCAGCAAGGGACTAGCGAACAATGAGCAGTTCTTC